These 31 T cell receptor beta chains came from one sample sequenced in a study of T cell responses to AZD1222 COVID-19 vaccine. Data came from immunoSEQ multiplex PCR; TCRdb stores just in-frame clones and leaves some out. The table records 130,000 or so clones, almost 95% of them present only once. The source material was peripheral blood, sampled on day 0 of AZD1222 vaccination. The receptors come from an adult in good health.

The rearrangement joins TRBV9 to TRBJ2-1, with 10 positions matching TRBD2. V shed 0 bases and J 3 bases; nucleotides not matched to a gene: 9. Per the germline V gene, CDR1 is SGDLS and CDR2 is YYNGEE. The CDR3 has 18 residues. The CDR3 loop is CASSVAPLVAGGYNEQFF. For the CDR3, the DNA is TGTGCCAGCAGCGTAGCTCCTTTGGTAGCGGGGGGCTACAATGAGCAGTTCTTC.

This chain uses TRBV3-1 (or the pseudogene TRBV3-2) with TRBJ1-1; 7 bases align to TRBD1. The J segment lost 5 bases and the V segment lost 4 bases, leaving 7 bases of the junction unmatched. The germline V gene has CDR1 LGHDT and CDR2 YNNKEL (reference sequence). The CDR3 contains 14 residues. DNA of the CDR3: TGTGCCAGCAGCCCCTGGACAGGTGGGACTGAAGCTTTCTTT. Amino acids: CASSPWTGGTEAFF.

This rearrangement joins TRBV11-2 to TRBJ2-2, with 8 bases fitting TRBD2. The CDR3 consists of 16 residues. Unmatched junction bases numbered 9, after V lost 5 bases and J lost 4 bases. The germline V gene encodes CDR1 SGHAT and CDR2 FQNNGV. This CDR3 is CASSPRGGVLTGELFF. The CDR3 nucleotides are TGTGCCAGCAGCCCCCGGGGGGGGGTGCTCACCGGGGAGCTGTTTTTT.

The chain has TRBV6-2 or TRBV6-3 and TRBJ2-5; maybe TRBD1 (5 bases). Trimming removed 2 bases from V and 4 bases from J, with 14 bases in between. The CDR3 is made up of 15 amino acids. In germline, CDR1 is MNHEY, CDR2 SVGEGT. CDR3 bases: TGTGCCAGCAGTTACCCTCCGGTGGGGCTAGAGACCCAGTACTTC. Its translation is CASSYPPVGLETQYF.

V and J are TRBV14 and TRBJ2-7, with D possibly being TRBD2 (5 bases). Trimming left V 10 bases short and J 4 bases short, with 14 bases between. In germline, CDR1 is SGHDN, CDR2 FVKESK. This CDR3 is 12 amino acids long. The CDR3 reads CATSGNLYEQYV. The CDR3 DNA follows: TGTGCCACCTCGGGGAATTTGTACGAGCAGTACGTC.

The V call is TRBV10-1, the J call TRBJ1-6, with D unclear. The CDR3 is made up of 13 amino acids. Germline V gives CDR1 WNHNN, CDR2 SYGVQD (reference sequence). Trimming shortened V by 10 bases and J by 11 bases, and 18 bases separated the two germline ends. CDR3 bases: TGCGCCATACCCGTAGGGCGATGGGCACCCCTCCACTTT. Its translation is CAIPVGRWAPLHF.

This clone was picked up one time. The rearrangement uses TRBV5-5 and TRBJ2-1; tentatively, D is TRBD1 (6 bases). Germline-derived CDR1 and CDR2 are SGHKS and YYEKEE (reference sequence). This CDR3 spans 13 amino acids. V lost 3 bases and J lost 3, with 7 bases in between. DNA of the CDR3: TGTGCCAGCAGCTCGGACAGCTACAATGAGCAGTTCTTC. This gives the protein CASSSDSYNEQFF. The variable domain in full, with the rest retrieved from reference TRBV5-5 and TRBJ2-1, is DAGVTQSPTHLIKTRGQQVTLRCSPISGHKSVSWYQQVLGQGPQFIFQYYEKEERGRGNFPDRFSARQFPNYSSELNVNALLLGDSALYLCASSSDSYNEQFFGPGTRLTVL.

V and J are TRBV5-6 and TRBJ2-7; D remains unclear. This CDR3 comprises 13 residues. Trimming stripped 0 bases from V and 2 bases from J, with 6 bases between. In germline, CDR1 is SGHDT, CDR2 YYEEEE. The DNA of the CDR3 is TGTGCCAGCAGCTTGGGCGGTACCTACGAGCAGTACGTC. Encoded protein: CASSLGGTYEQYV.

V gene TRBV5-5 combines with J gene TRBJ1-3; D is undetermined. Per the germline V gene, CDR1 is SGHKS and CDR2 is YYEKEE (reference sequence). CDR3 length equals 16 residues. V was cut by 0 bases and J by 0 bases, with 10 bases left in between. This CDR3 is CASSLAAGHSGNTIYF. The DNA of the CDR3 is TGTGCCAGCAGCTTGGCTGCAGGCCACTCTGGAAACACCATATATTTT.

This clone was seen more than once but under ten times. The chain's CDR3 is CASSITGTGASWGLEKLFF. The CDR3 bases are TGTGCCAGTAGTATTACCGGGACAGGGGCCTCTTGGGGACTCGAAAAACTGTTTTTT. The chain has TRBV19 and TRBJ1-4, with 10 nucleotides matching TRBD1. Germline CDR1 reads LNHDA; CDR2 reads SQIVND (reference sequence). The CDR3 is made up of 19 amino acids. J lost 8 bases, V lost 3 bases, and 18 bases had no gene match.

The V call is TRBV7-8, the J call TRBJ2-1, with D perhaps given as TRBD1 or TRBD2 (5 bases each). Germline lookup yields CDR1 SGHVS and CDR2 FQNEAQ. V gave up 5 bases and J gave up 4 bases, with 9 bases separating them. This CDR3 is built from 13 residues. The chain's CDR3 is CASSRDLYNEQFF. CDR3 coding DNA: TGTGCCAGCAGCCGGGACCTTTACAATGAGCAGTTCTTC.

The chain links TRBV10-3 to TRBJ2-1; 10 bases line up with TRBD1. This CDR3 has 18 amino acids. Germline V CDR1 and CDR2: ENHRY, SYGVKD. Trimming removed 8 bases from V and 5 bases from J; junction bases left unmatched: 18. The CDR3 DNA follows: TGTGCCATCGGGCGGGGGACAGGGGTGATCGTAGAGCACAATGAGCAGTTCTTC. The encoded protein is CAIGRGTGVIVEHNEQFF.

V is TRBV19 and J is TRBJ1-5; D call uncertain. V lost 3 bases and J 7 bases, leaving 10 bases between the germline ends. CDR1 LNHDA and CDR2 SQIVND come from the germline V gene (reference sequence). The CDR3 extends over 13 amino acids. In DNA, the CDR3 is TGTGCCAGTAGTATGGACGGAGGGCAGCCCCAGCATTTT. Protein product: CASSMDGGQPQHF.

The chain carries TRBV9 and TRBJ1-2; 7 bases agree with TRBD1. Germline V lookup: CDR1 SGDLS, CDR2 YYNGEE. There are 12 residues in the CDR3. V lost 3 bases to trimming and J lost 7 bases; unmatched junction nucleotides: 3. CDR3: CASSGQGRGYTF. As DNA, the CDR3 is TGTGCCAGCAGCGGACAGGGTCGTGGCTACACCTTC.

The chain joins TRBV6-5 to TRBJ1-2, with no clear D. This CDR3 contains 13 residues. The V end was cut by 7 bases, the J end by 0 bases, with 9 bases between. Germline-derived CDR1 and CDR2 are MNHEY and SVGAGI. The CDR3 DNA sequence: TGTGCCAGCAAAATACTCTCTAACTATGGCTACACCTTC. Translating it yields CASKILSNYGYTF.

The V gene is TRBV7-9, the J gene TRBJ1-1; 11 bases match TRBD1. Germline CDR1 SEHNR, CDR2 FQNEAQ (reference sequence). The CDR3 loop spans 14 amino acids. J gave up 4 bases and V 5 bases, and 3 bases lay outside the gene matches. CDR3 sequence: CASSKGQGATEAFF. The CDR3 nucleotides read TGTGCCAGCAGCAAAGGACAGGGGGCCACTGAAGCTTTCTTT.

The V and J genes are TRBV5-1 and TRBJ2-2, with D tentatively TRBD1 or TRBD2 (5 bases each). V lost 3 bases and J lost 7, with 19 bases in between. Germline assignment: CDR1 SGHRS and CDR2 YFSETQ. This CDR3 is 16 amino acids long. The CDR3 DNA sequence: TGCGCCAGCAGCTCCGGGACCAGGAGTGGTGGCGGGGAGCTGTTTTTT. This sequence encodes CASSSGTRSGGGELFF.

The chain employs TRBV6-5 and TRBJ1-3; unclear D gene. Trimming shortened V by 0 bases and J by 2 bases, and 8 bases separated the two germline ends. The V gene's germline CDR1 is MNHEY and CDR2 SVGAGI. The CDR3 runs 15 residues. The CDR3 DNA reads TGTGCCAGCAGTTACTCTTTTACAGCTGGAAACACCATATATTTT. Translating gives CASSYSFTAGNTIYF.

J is TRBJ1-2 and V is TRBV18; D not certain. Trimming pared 0 bases from V and 4 bases from J, leaving 18 bases between. The CDR3 totals 17 residues. Looked up from germline, CDR1 is KGHSH and CDR2 is LQKENI. The CDR3 region has the DNA TGTGCCAGCTCACCACCGGTTTTCACAGCGACTATCTATGGCTACACCTTC. Translating it yields CASSPPVFTATIYGYTF.

This clone was picked up one time. V and J are TRBV5-1 and TRBJ2-2; D possibly corresponds to TRBD2 (5 bases). Germline V gene data show CDR1 as SGHRS and CDR2 as YFSETQ. The length of the CDR3 is 15 residues. V was shortened by 0 bases and J by 6 bases, with 12 bases between the two germline ends. CDR3 nucleotide sequence: TGCGCCAGCAGCTTGGGGTCTAGCCCCTCCGGGGAGCTGTTTTTT. Encoded protein: CASSLGSSPSGELFF.

This clone appeared once. CDR3 sequence reads: CASRDSAGNTIYF. DNA of the CDR3: TGCGCCAGCAGGGACAGCGCTGGAAACACCATATATTTT. The J gene is TRBJ1-3, the V gene TRBV5-1, with D perhaps TRBD1 (6 bases). The germline V gene has CDR1 SGHRS and CDR2 YFSETQ. The V and J ends lost 5 bases and 2 bases respectively, with 8 bases between them. CDR3 length equals 13 residues.

Here the CDR3 reads CASSRGGVRFF. CDR3 nucleotides: TGTGCCAGCAGCCGAGGGGGGGTCCGGTTCTTC. The J gene is TRBJ2-1, the V gene TRBV28, with a weak D call TRBD2 (7 bases). This CDR3 contains 11 residues. CDR1 MDHEN and CDR2 SYDVKM come from the germline V gene. V lost 6 bases and J lost 15, with 15 bases in between.

The genes are TRBV6-5 and TRBJ1-6; TRBD1 is a possible D gene (6 bases). The CDR3 sequence is 14 residues long. The V gene's germline CDR1 is MNHEY and CDR2 SVGAGI. Trimming removed 2 bases from V and 9 bases from J, with 11 bases in between. The chain's CDR3 is CASSYGGPSSPLHF. The DNA for the CDR3 is TGTGCCAGCAGTTACGGGGGGCCCAGTTCACCCCTCCACTTT.

The V gene is TRBV30, the J gene TRBJ1-4, with D possibly TRBD1 on 6 matching bases. Germline V lookup: CDR1 GTSNPN, CDR2 SVGIG (reference sequence). The CDR3 has 15 residues. V was pared by 5 bases and J by 4 bases, with 17 bases between. CDR3 DNA: TGTGCCTGGCAGGGATACGGGGGCCATAATGAAAAACTGTTTTTT. Its protein product is CAWQGYGGHNEKLFF.

The rearrangement joins TRBV2 to TRBJ1-1, with 8 bases fitting TRBD1. The V gene's germline CDR1 is SNHLY and CDR2 FYNNEI. J was trimmed by 1 base and V by 5 bases; bases with no gene match: 3. The CDR3 sequence is 14 residues long. The CDR3 sequence is CASSLQGGNTEAFF. In DNA, the CDR3 is TGTGCCAGCAGTCTACAGGGGGGGAACACTGAAGCTTTCTTT.

This clone was observed a single time. The rearrangement joins TRBV2 to TRBJ2-1; 9 bases align to TRBD2. The ends lost 5 bases at V and 3 bases at J; junction bases unmatched: 5. Looked up from germline, CDR1 is SNHLY and CDR2 is FYNNEI. CDR3 length equals 15 residues. The chain's CDR3 is CASSSGTSSYNEQFF. The CDR3 nucleotides read TGTGCCAGCAGTTCTGGGACTAGCAGCTACAATGAGCAGTTCTTC.

The sample holds a few counts of this clone. This chain's CDR3 is CASILAGGLNEQFF. The CDR3 coding sequence is TGTGCCAGCATACTAGCGGGAGGGTTAAATGAGCAGTTCTTC. The J gene is TRBJ2-1, the V gene TRBV6-5; the match to TRBD2 covers 13 bases. CDR1 and CDR2 from the germline V gene are MNHEY and SVGAGI. The trim removed 7 bases at V and 7 bases at J, leaving 4 bases unmatched. This CDR3 contains 14 residues.

The V and J genes are TRBV19 and TRBJ1-2; no definite D call. V was trimmed by 3 bases and J by 4 bases, leaving 12 bases between them. The CDR3 length is 14 residues. The germline V gene encodes CDR1 LNHDA and CDR2 SQIVND (reference sequence). The CDR3 DNA is TGTGCCAGTAGTATCAGTAGGGTTGGCTATGGCTACACCTTC. Amino acids: CASSISRVGYGYTF. Filled out from reference TRBV19 and TRBJ1-2, the complete variable domain reads DGGITQSPKYLFRKEGQNVTLSCEQNLNHDAMYWYRQDPGQGLRLIYYSQIVNDFQKGDIAEGYSVSREKKESFPLTVTSAQKNPTAFYLCASSISRVGYGYTFGSGTRLTVV.

This rearrangement joins TRBV23-1 to TRBJ1-1; a weak D match, TRBD1 (6 bases). TRBV23-1 is treated as an ORF (open reading frame) with a function not yet certain. The ends were cut back, 6 bases at V and 1 base at J, with 15 bases in the middle. The CDR3 length is 15 residues. The chain's CDR3 is CASRPPGHRNTEAFF. CDR3 sequence (DNA): TGCGCCAGCAGACCTCCGGGACATAGGAACACTGAAGCTTTCTTT.

This chain joins TRBV19 and TRBJ1-1; 9 bases align to TRBD1. The CDR3 has 15 residues. V dropped 1 base and J dropped 6; count of bases not matched to a gene: 6. The germline V gene encodes CDR1 LNHDA and CDR2 SQIVND (reference sequence). CDR3 bases: TGTGCCAGTAGTATAGGAGCCGGGACAGGGTCTGAAGCTTTCTTT. Translation gives CASSIGAGTGSEAFF.

This clone was found once. The gene calls are TRBV6-5 and TRBJ1-1; no clear D. V lost 0 bases and J 0 bases, leaving 8 bases between the germline ends. Germline values: CDR1 MNHEY, CDR2 SVGAGI. The CDR3 runs to 15 residues. The CDR3 here is CASSYSPTVNTEAFF. In nucleotides, the CDR3 is TGTGCCAGCAGTTACTCGCCTACCGTGAACACTGAAGCTTTCTTT.